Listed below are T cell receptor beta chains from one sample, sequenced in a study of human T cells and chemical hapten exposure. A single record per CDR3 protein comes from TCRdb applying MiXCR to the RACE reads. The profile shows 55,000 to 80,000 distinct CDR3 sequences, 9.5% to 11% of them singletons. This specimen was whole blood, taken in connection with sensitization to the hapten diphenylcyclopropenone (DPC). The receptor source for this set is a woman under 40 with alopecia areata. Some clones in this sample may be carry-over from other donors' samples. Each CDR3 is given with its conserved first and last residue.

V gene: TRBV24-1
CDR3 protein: CATSDPTRGGETQYF

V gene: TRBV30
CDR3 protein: CAWTYRGHAGTGELFF

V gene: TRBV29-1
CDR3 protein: CSVRRLAVDTGELFF

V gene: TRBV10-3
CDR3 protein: CAISEGGLNTDTQYF

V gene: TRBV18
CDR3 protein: CASSPPSAGRTEAFF

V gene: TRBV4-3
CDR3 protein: CASSQAQGATGANVLTF

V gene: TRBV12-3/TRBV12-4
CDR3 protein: CASSLGTGGPRGEQYF

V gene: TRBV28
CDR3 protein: CASSYRNYGYTF

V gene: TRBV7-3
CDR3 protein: CASSLSGLGEQFF

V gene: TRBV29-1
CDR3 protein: CSASQRWGDGYTF

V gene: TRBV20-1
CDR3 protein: CSASPSSTGVRGTQYF

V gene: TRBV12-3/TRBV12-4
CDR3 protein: CASRPDRGIWSQYF

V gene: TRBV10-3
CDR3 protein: CAITDRTAGHTGELFF

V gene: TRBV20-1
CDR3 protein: CSALTGGENEQFF

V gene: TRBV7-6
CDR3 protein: CASSLAGGLFEQFF